Listed below are T cell receptor beta chains from one sample, sequenced in a study of OX40 agonist ivuxolimab in advanced cancers. Generated by immunoSEQ multiplex PCR, the TCRdb table keeps only in-frame clones and is missing some. The sample has under 100,000 clones, around 87% seen once. Sequenced here: CD4+ or CD8+ T cells sorted from blood, sampled in a trial of the OX40 agonist ivuxolimab. These receptor sequences come from an adult with an advanced solid tumor such as melanoma, head and neck, liver or kidney cancer. Both conserved end residues are part of each CDR3. The order of the fields is J gene, CDR3 length, clone size, V gene, D gene, CDR3 protein, CDR3 DNA. D genes are given only for firm matches. The size of a clone is reported for some rows only, either as once, few or many, or as a class for expanded clones.

j_gene: TRBJ1-6; len: 14; abundance: NA; v_gene: TRBV6-1; d_gene: TRBD1; CDR3aa: CASMVRTGNSPLHF; CDR3nt: TGTGCCAGCATGGTGCGGACAGGGAATTCACCCCTCCACTTT
j_gene: TRBJ1-2; len: 13; abundance: NA; v_gene: TRBV7-7; d_gene: NA; CDR3aa: CASRPLQAGGYTF; CDR3nt: TGTGCCAGCAGGCCCCTTCAGGCGGGTGGCTACACCTTC
j_gene: TRBJ2-7; len: 11; abundance: NA; v_gene: TRBV27; d_gene: NA; CDR3aa: CASRGWGEQYF; CDR3nt: TGTGCCAGCAGAGGGTGGGGCGAGCAGTACTTC
j_gene: TRBJ2-7; len: 14; abundance: NA; v_gene: TRBV6-1; d_gene: TRBD1; CDR3aa: CASSAQDRDYEQYF; CDR3nt: TGTGCCAGCAGTGCCCAAGACAGGGACTACGAGCAGTACTTC
j_gene: TRBJ2-5; len: 15; abundance: NA; v_gene: TRBV5-4; d_gene: TRBD2; CDR3aa: CASSYLAANQETQYF; CDR3nt: TGTGCCAGCAGCTACCTAGCGGCCAACCAAGAGACCCAGTACTTC
j_gene: TRBJ1-2; len: 13; abundance: NA; v_gene: TRBV6-1; d_gene: TRBD1; CDR3aa: CASTLTGGYGYTF; CDR3nt: TGTGCCAGCACCTTGACAGGGGGCTATGGCTACACCTTC
j_gene: TRBJ2-1; len: 16; abundance: NA; v_gene: TRBV10-1; d_gene: NA; CDR3aa: CASSGPRVGNMNEQFF; CDR3nt: TGCGCCAGCAGTGGCCCCAGGGTCGGCAATATGAATGAGCAGTTCTTC
j_gene: TRBJ2-7; len: 13; abundance: NA; v_gene: TRBV19; d_gene: NA; CDR3aa: CASSIRPRLEQYF; CDR3nt: TGTGCCAGTAGTATACGGCCTAGGCTCGAGCAGTACTTC
j_gene: TRBJ1-5; len: 16; abundance: once; v_gene: TRBV5-4; d_gene: NA; CDR3aa: CASSPPTEGGNQPQHF; CDR3nt: TGTGCCAGCAGCCCCCCAACTGAGGGTGGCAATCAGCCCCAGCATTTT
j_gene: TRBJ2-2; len: 14; abundance: NA; v_gene: TRBV11-3; d_gene: NA; CDR3aa: CASSRSRVTGELFF; CDR3nt: TGTGCCAGCAGCCGAAGTCGAGTTACCGGGGAGCTGTTTTTT
j_gene: TRBJ2-3; len: 11; abundance: NA; v_gene: TRBV9; d_gene: NA; CDR3aa: CASSEADTQYF; CDR3nt: TGTGCCAGCAGCGAAGCAGATACGCAGTATTTT
j_gene: TRBJ2-5; len: 13; abundance: NA; v_gene: TRBV19; d_gene: NA; CDR3aa: CASLAPNRETQYF; CDR3nt: TGTGCCAGTCTAGCCCCTAATAGGGAGACCCAGTACTTC
j_gene: TRBJ2-5; len: 16; abundance: NA; v_gene: TRBV9; d_gene: TRBD2; CDR3aa: CASSVGGLAGGETQYF; CDR3nt: TGTGCCAGCAGCGTAGGAGGCCTAGCGGGAGGAGAGACCCAGTACTTC
j_gene: TRBJ2-1; len: 14; abundance: NA; v_gene: TRBV7-3; d_gene: NA; CDR3aa: CASSPSNVQGEQFF; CDR3nt: TGTGCCAGCAGCCCCTCTAACGTCCAGGGTGAGCAGTTCTTC
j_gene: TRBJ2-7; len: 13; abundance: few; v_gene: TRBV30; d_gene: TRBD1; CDR3aa: CASSEGRGSEQYF; CDR3nt: TGTGCCTCTTCAGAGGGCAGGGGGAGCGAGCAGTACTTC
j_gene: TRBJ2-3; len: 16; abundance: NA; v_gene: TRBV30; d_gene: NA; CDR3aa: CAWSSRTRTQKDTQYF; CDR3nt: TGTGCCTGGAGTAGCCGGACAAGAACCCAGAAAGATACGCAGTATTTT
j_gene: TRBJ1-2; len: 13; abundance: few; v_gene: TRBV9; d_gene: NA; CDR3aa: CASSVAANYGYTF; CDR3nt: TGTGCCAGCAGCGTAGCGGCTAACTATGGCTACACCTTC
j_gene: TRBJ2-1; len: 16; abundance: NA; v_gene: TRBV6-5; d_gene: TRBD1; CDR3aa: CASSYHRDRVGTEQFF; CDR3nt: TGTGCCAGCAGTTACCACCGGGACAGGGTCGGTACTGAGCAGTTCTTC
j_gene: TRBJ1-5; len: 14; abundance: NA; v_gene: TRBV10-3; d_gene: NA; CDR3aa: CAISDRGVHQPQHF; CDR3nt: TGTGCCATCAGTGATCGAGGGGTTCATCAGCCCCAGCATTTT
j_gene: TRBJ2-3; len: 15; abundance: NA; v_gene: TRBV5-4; d_gene: NA; CDR3aa: CASSSSQGFVDTQYF; CDR3nt: TGTGCCAGCAGCTCGAGCCAGGGTTTTGTAGATACGCAGTATTTT
j_gene: TRBJ2-3; len: 14; abundance: NA; v_gene: TRBV29-1; d_gene: NA; CDR3aa: CSVVPLHSTDTQYF; CDR3nt: TGCAGCGTTGTTCCACTGCACAGCACAGATACGCAGTATTTT
j_gene: TRBJ1-2; len: 16; abundance: few; v_gene: TRBV5-1; d_gene: TRBD1; CDR3aa: CASSLGGDSFNYGYTF; CDR3nt: TGCGCCAGCAGCTTGGGTGGGGACAGTTTTAACTATGGCTACACCTTC
j_gene: TRBJ2-1; len: 15; abundance: NA; v_gene: TRBV7-9; d_gene: NA; CDR3aa: CASSFGFGGHNEQFF; CDR3nt: TGTGCCAGCAGCTTTGGGTTCGGGGGTCACAATGAGCAGTTCTTC
j_gene: TRBJ1-5; len: 15; abundance: NA; v_gene: TRBV30; d_gene: NA; CDR3aa: CAWSSPAVGNQPQHF; CDR3nt: TGTGCCTGGAGTTCCCCAGCAGTCGGCAATCAGCCCCAGCATTTT
j_gene: TRBJ1-1; len: 17; abundance: NA; v_gene: TRBV7-8; d_gene: TRBD1; CDR3aa: CASSLARGQGMNTEAFF; CDR3nt: TGTGCCAGCAGCTTAGCCCGGGGACAGGGGATGAACACTGAAGCTTTCTTT
j_gene: TRBJ1-1; len: 12; abundance: few; v_gene: TRBV10-1; d_gene: NA; CDR3aa: CASSLATGEAFF; CDR3nt: TGCGCCAGCAGTCTCGCCACAGGGGAAGCTTTCTTT
j_gene: TRBJ2-7; len: 14; abundance: once; v_gene: TRBV5-1; d_gene: TRBD1; CDR3aa: CASSLGQGFYEQYF; CDR3nt: TGCGCCAGCAGCCTCGGACAGGGGTTCTACGAGCAGTACTTC
j_gene: TRBJ2-5; len: 14; abundance: NA; v_gene: TRBV7-8; d_gene: NA; CDR3aa: CASSLRSLRETQYF; CDR3nt: TGTGCCAGCAGCTTACGCTCGCTTCGGGAGACCCAGTACTTC
j_gene: TRBJ2-7; len: 14; abundance: NA; v_gene: TRBV6-1; d_gene: NA; CDR3aa: CASSEAQGPYEQYF; CDR3nt: TGTGCCAGCAGTGAGGCACAGGGTCCGTACGAGCAGTACTTC
j_gene: TRBJ2-5; len: 14; abundance: NA; v_gene: TRBV19; d_gene: TRBD1; CDR3aa: CATKQGPTVETQYF; CDR3nt: TGTGCCACTAAACAGGGGCCAACGGTGGAGACCCAGTACTTC
j_gene: TRBJ1-1; len: 14; abundance: NA; v_gene: TRBV5-1; d_gene: TRBD1; CDR3aa: CASSVGTGGTEAFF; CDR3nt: TGCGCCAGCAGCGTTGGGACAGGGGGCACTGAAGCTTTCTTT
j_gene: TRBJ2-7; len: 16; abundance: NA; v_gene: TRBV12-5; d_gene: NA; CDR3aa: CASGLLRGLLRDEQYF; CDR3nt: TGTGCTAGTGGTTTGCTAAGGGGACTCTTGAGGGACGAGCAGTACTTC
j_gene: TRBJ1-1; len: 14; abundance: NA; v_gene: TRBV6-4; d_gene: NA; CDR3aa: CASSDLYLNTEAFF; CDR3nt: TGTGCCAGCAGTGACCTCTACTTAAACACTGAAGCTTTCTTT